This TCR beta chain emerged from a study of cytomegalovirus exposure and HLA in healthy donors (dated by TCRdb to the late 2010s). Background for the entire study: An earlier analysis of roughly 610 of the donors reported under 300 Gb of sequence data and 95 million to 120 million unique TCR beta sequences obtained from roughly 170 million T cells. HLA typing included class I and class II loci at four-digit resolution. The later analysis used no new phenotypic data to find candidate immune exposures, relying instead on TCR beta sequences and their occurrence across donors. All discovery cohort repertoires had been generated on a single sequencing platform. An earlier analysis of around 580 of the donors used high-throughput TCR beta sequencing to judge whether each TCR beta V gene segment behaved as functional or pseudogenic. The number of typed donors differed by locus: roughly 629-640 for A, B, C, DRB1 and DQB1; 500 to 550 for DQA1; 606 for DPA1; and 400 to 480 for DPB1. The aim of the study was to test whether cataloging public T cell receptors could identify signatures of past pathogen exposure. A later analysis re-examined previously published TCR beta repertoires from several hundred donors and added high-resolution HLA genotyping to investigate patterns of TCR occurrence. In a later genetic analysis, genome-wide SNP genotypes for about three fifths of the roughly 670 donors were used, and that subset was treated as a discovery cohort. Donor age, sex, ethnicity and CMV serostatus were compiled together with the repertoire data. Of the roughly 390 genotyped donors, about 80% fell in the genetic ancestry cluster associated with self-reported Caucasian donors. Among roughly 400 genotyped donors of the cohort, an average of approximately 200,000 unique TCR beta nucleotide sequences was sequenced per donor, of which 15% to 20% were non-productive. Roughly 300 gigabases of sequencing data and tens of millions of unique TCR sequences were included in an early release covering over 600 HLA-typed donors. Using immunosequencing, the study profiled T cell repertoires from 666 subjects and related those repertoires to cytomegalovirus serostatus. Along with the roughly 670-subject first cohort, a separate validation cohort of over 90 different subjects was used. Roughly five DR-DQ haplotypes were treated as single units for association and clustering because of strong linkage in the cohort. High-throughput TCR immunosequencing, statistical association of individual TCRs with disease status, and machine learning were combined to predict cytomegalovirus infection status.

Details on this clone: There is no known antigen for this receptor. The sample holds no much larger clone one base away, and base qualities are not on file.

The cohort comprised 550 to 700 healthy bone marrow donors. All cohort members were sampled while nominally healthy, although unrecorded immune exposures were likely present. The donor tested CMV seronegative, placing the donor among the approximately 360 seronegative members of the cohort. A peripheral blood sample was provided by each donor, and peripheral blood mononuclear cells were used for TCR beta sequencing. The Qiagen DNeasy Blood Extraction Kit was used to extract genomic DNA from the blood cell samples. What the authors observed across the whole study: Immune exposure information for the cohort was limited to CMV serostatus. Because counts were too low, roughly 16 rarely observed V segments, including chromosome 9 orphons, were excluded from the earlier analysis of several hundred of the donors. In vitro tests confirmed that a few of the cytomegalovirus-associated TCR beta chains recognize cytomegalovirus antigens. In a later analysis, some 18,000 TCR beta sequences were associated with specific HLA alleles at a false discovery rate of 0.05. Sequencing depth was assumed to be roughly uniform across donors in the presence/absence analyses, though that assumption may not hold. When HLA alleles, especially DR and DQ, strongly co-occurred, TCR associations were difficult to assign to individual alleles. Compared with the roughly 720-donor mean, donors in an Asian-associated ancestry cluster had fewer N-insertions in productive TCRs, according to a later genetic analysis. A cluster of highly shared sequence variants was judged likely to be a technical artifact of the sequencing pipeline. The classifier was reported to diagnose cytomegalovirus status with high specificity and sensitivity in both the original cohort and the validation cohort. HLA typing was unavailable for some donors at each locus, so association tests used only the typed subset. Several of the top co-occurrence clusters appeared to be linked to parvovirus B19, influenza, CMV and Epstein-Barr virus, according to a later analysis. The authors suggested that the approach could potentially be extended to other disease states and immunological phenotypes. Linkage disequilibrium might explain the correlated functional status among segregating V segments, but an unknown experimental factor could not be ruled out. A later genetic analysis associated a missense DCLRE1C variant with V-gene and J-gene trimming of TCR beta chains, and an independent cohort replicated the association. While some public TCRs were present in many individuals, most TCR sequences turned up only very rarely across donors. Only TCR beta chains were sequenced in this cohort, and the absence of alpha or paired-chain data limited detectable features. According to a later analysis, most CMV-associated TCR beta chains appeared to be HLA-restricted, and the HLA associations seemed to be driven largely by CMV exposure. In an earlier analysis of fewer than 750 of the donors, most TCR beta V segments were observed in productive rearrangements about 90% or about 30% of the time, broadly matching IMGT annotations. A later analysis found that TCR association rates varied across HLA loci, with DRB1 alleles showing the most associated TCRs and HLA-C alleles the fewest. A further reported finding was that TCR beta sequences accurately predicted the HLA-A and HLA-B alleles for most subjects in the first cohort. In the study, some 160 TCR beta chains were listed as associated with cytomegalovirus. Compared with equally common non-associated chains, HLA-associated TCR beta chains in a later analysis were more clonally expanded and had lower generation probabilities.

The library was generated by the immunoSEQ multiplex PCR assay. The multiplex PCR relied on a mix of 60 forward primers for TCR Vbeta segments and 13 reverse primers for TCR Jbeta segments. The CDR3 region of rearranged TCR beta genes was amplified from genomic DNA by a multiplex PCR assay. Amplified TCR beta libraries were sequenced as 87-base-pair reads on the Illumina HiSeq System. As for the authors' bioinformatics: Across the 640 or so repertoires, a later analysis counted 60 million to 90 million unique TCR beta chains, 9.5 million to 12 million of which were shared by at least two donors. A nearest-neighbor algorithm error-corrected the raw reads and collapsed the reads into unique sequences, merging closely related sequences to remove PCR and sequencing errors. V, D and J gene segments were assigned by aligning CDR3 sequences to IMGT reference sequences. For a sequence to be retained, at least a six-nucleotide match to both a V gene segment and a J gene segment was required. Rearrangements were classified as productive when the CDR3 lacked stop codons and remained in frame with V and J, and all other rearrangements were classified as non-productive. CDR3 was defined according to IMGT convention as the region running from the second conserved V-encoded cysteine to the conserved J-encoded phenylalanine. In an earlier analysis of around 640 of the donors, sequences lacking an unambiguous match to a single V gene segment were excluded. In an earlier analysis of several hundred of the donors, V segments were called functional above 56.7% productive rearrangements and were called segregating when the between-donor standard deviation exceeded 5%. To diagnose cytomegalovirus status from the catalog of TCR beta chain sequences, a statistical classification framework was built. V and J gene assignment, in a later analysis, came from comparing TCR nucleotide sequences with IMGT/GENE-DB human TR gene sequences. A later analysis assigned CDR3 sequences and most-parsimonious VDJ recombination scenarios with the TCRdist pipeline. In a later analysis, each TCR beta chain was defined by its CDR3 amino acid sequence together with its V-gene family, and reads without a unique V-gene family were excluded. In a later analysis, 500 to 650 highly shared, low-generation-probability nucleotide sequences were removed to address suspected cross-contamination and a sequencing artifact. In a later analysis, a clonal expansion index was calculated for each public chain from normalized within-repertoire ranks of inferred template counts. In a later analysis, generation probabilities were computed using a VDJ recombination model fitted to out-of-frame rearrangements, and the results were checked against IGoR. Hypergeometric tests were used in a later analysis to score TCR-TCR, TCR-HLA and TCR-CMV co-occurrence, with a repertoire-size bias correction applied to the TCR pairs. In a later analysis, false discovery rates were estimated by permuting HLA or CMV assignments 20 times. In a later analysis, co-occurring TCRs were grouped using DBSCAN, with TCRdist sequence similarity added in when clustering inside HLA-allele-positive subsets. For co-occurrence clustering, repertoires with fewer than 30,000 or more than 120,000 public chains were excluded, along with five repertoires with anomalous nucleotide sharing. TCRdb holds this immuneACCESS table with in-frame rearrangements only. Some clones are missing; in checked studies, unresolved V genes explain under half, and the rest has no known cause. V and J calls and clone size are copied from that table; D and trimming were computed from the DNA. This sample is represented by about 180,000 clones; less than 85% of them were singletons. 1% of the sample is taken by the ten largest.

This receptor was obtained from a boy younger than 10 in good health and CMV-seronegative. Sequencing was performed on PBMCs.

In nucleotide form, the sequence is TGTGCCAGTAGGGGACAGGGGGCGCGGAGCGGCCTCTACGAGCAGTACTTC. Translated, this is CASRGQGARSGLYEQYF. The chain couples TRBV19 to TRBJ2-7; the junction holds 12 bases that match TRBD1. Including cysteine and phenylalanine, the CDR3 has 17 amino acids. Only the CDR3 region is kept as DNA, spanning 51 bases read in frame from base 1. Per the germline V gene (reference sequence), LNHDA is the CDR1 and SQIVND is the CDR2. V is pruned by 6 bases and J by 3 bases, leaving 12 bases of the junction without a gene match.